Below, one T cell receptor (beta chain) is given with its context. Its antigen is still unknown. The sample comes from a study of shared clonotypes between healthy human individuals. Points from the study as a whole: Sharing across four donors was highest in naive CD4 (approximately 5%) and lowest in memory CD8 (about 0.4%). Generation probability values for non-shared clonotypes were lower than those for clonotypes shared by all four donors.

The assay was carried out at the deep level. In the source study's methods: Filtering differed since immunoSEQ provided only junctions, with no quality scores. This table comes from immunoSEQ multiplex PCR, and its TCRdb copy is limited to in-frame clones, with some not included. The V and J calls and clone size are taken from that table; D and trimming were inferred from the DNA. The sample carries over a million clones, about 98.5% recorded once. Germline CDR1 MDHEN, CDR2 SYDVKM. The CDR3 length is 14 residues. V shed 7 bases and J shed 2 bases, with 15 bases lying between them. The specimen was naive CD4+ T cells sorted from blood. This sample's subset: CD45RA+ positively selected. V gene TRBV28 combines with J gene TRBJ2-7; D uncertain. The receptor's source is a man between 25 and 39 years old in good health. CDR3 amino acids: CASIKRSGPYEQYF. The CDR3 region has the DNA TGTGCCAGCATCAAACGGTCTGGGCCCTACGAGCAGTACTTC.